This TCR beta chain was retrieved from a study of CD8+CD57+ T cells in acquired aplastic anemia. Study background: When averaged, DNA from sorted CD4+ and CD8+ cells came to approximately 3.2 ug. Read counts for CD4+ cells (from healthy donors) averaged roughly 10 million. General observations from the study: Controls did not differ significantly from patients in CD8+ Simpson's diversity. About 29 CD8+ CDR3 sequences occurred in both the patients and the controls.

V lost 4 bases, J lost 1 base, and 14 bases lay in between. This CDR3 is built from 15 residues. The germline V gene encodes CDR1 LGHNA and CDR2 YSLEER. The template used for profiling TCR beta VDJ and CDR3 was genomic DNA. TCRdb used MiXCR to reprocess the reads, holding one entry per CDR3 protein. The sample consists of 400,000 to 500,000 distinct CDR3 sequences, 60% to 80% of them appearing once. This clonotype came up many times. The antigen remains unidentified. J is TRBJ2-7 and V is TRBV4-3; D uncertain. The sequenced sample consisted of sorted CD4+, CD8+, or CD8+CD57+ T cells (not recorded which) from PBMCs. The sequence was collected from a human donor in good health, serving as a control. The CDR3 sequence is CASSRTWTASYEQYF. The CDR3 nucleotides read TGCGCCAGCAGCCGTACCTGGACCGCGTCCTACGAGCAGTACTTC.